This is a list of T cell receptor beta chains from one sample in a study of blood T cell repertoires in COVID-19. Data came from immunoSEQ multiplex PCR; TCRdb stores just in-frame clones and leaves some out. The sample has about 120,000 clones, about 85% seen once. Sequencing was performed on peripheral blood. These receptors all stem from a human donor in a cohort sampled during active COVID-19. Both conserved end residues are part of each CDR3. The order of the fields is V gene, D gene, clone size, J gene, CDR3 protein, CDR3 DNA. A D gene is named only where the DNA matches it firmly. Not every row has a clone size; where given, it reads once, few, many or a size class.

>TRBV11-2|TRBD1|NA|TRBJ2-3
CASSFPQGAIVDTQYF
TGTGCCAGCAGCTTTCCACAGGGGGCCATAGTAGATACGCAGTATTTT
>TRBV7-2|TRBD1|NA|TRBJ2-1
CASSPDRGSYNEQFF
TGTGCCAGCAGCCCAGACAGGGGATCCTACAATGAGCAGTTCTTC
>TRBV4-3|NA|NA|TRBJ1-5
CASSQGKGANQPQHF
TGCGCCAGCAGCCAAGGAAAAGGGGCAAATCAGCCCCAGCATTTT
>TRBV27|TRBD2|NA|TRBJ2-3
CASSLSLPGGNTQYF
TGTGCCAGCAGTTTATCTTTACCGGGGGGAAATACGCAGTATTTT
>TRBV30|NA|NA|TRBJ2-6
CAWSPTGKAGANVLTF
TGTGCCTGGAGTCCCACCGGGAAGGCTGGGGCCAACGTCCTGACTTTC
>TRBV19|NA|many|TRBJ2-3
CASSSPKRSYTQYF
TGTGCCAGTAGTAGCCCTAAAAGATCATATACGCAGTATTTT
>TRBV27|TRBD2|NA|TRBJ2-1
CASSSPSGRAFYNEQFF
TGTGCCAGCAGTTCCCCTAGCGGGAGGGCCTTTTACAATGAGCAGTTCTTC
>TRBV30|NA|few|TRBJ2-7
CAWSRGWSDLSSYEQYF
TGTGCCTGGAGTAGGGGATGGTCCGACTTGTCTAGCTACGAGCAGTACTTC
>TRBV2|NA|NA|TRBJ1-3
CASGSEGGNTIYF
TGTGCCAGCGGTTCCGAGGGCGGAAACACCATATATTTT
>TRBV4-1|TRBD1|once|TRBJ2-4
CASSQAAPGTGDIAKNIQYF
TGCGCCAGCAGCCAAGCTGCTCCCGGGACAGGGGATATAGCCAAAAACATTCAGTACTTC
>TRBV30|NA|once|TRBJ1-5
CAWSPGFQPQHF
TGTGCCTGGAGTCCCGGGTTTCAGCCCCAGCATTTT
>TRBV27|TRBD2|NA|TRBJ2-3
CASSRTRRTDTQYF
TGTGCCAGCAGTAGGACTAGGCGCACAGATACGCAGTATTTT
>TRBV7-8|NA|NA|TRBJ2-7
CASTRGAIYEQYF
TGTGCCAGCACCCGTGGGGCAATCTACGAGCAGTACTTC
>TRBV28|TRBD2|NA|TRBJ2-7
CATRGGSPYYEQYF
TGTGCCACCCGGGGCGGGAGCCCCTACTACGAGCAGTACTTC
>TRBV15|NA|NA|TRBJ2-7
CATSRRDGGEYF
TGTGCCACCAGCAGACGGGACGGAGGGGAGTACTTC
>TRBV24-1|TRBD2|NA|TRBJ2-1
CATSDLSGGRAYEQFF
TGTGCCACCAGTGATTTGTCCGGCGGGAGGGCCTATGAGCAGTTCTTC
>TRBV7-2|NA|few|TRBJ1-1
CASSSWDWGGRTEAFF
TGTGCCAGCAGCTCGTGGGACTGGGGGGGACGCACTGAAGCTTTCTTT
>TRBV6-5|NA|NA|TRBJ1-1
CASSPGLGTRAFF
TGTGCCAGCAGTCCTGGACTCGGTACACGAGCTTTCTTT
>TRBV29-1|TRBD1|NA|TRBJ2-7
CSVLTGSRYEQYF
TGCAGCGTCCTGACAGGGAGTAGATACGAGCAGTACTTC
>TRBV18|NA|NA|TRBJ2-5
CASSPLQQETQYF
TGTGCCAGCTCACCACTGCAGCAAGAGACCCAGTACTTC
>TRBV10-3|TRBD2|NA|TRBJ2-3
CASSSGGYTDTQYF
TGTGCCTCAAGCAGCGGGGGGTACACAGATACGCAGTATTTT
>TRBV29-1|TRBD1|NA|TRBJ1-5
CSAGQGGIQPQHF
TGCAGCGCTGGACAGGGTGGTATTCAGCCCCAGCATTTT
>TRBV27|NA|few|TRBJ2-2
CASSLYQTGELFF
TGTGCCAGCAGTTTATACCAGACCGGGGAGCTGTTTTTT
>TRBV19|NA|once|TRBJ1-2
CASRTGGGYGYTF
TGTGCCAGTAGGACGGGCGGGGGCTATGGCTACACCTTC
>TRBV11-2|NA|NA|TRBJ2-6
CASSLVGGFGSGANVLTF
TGTGCCAGCAGCTTAGTCGGGGGTTTTGGCTCTGGGGCCAACGTCCTGACTTTC
>TRBV5-4|TRBD1|NA|TRBJ1-1
CASSLASGQGGAEAFF
TGTGCCAGCAGCTTGGCATCCGGACAGGGGGGTGCTGAAGCTTTCTTT
>TRBV4-1|NA|NA|TRBJ1-4
CASSQEVAGSLGRLGEKLFF
TGCGCCAGCAGCCAAGAGGTGGCAGGGTCCTTAGGTCGTCTCGGTGAAAAACTGTTTTTT
>TRBV11-3|NA|NA|TRBJ2-5
CASSLANQGRETQYF
TGTGCCAGCAGCTTAGCAAATCAGGGTAGAGAGACCCAGTACTTC
>TRBV7-9|NA|NA|TRBJ2-1
CASSLAGVGDTEQFF
TGTGCCAGCAGCTTAGCGGGGGTTGGGGACACTGAGCAGTTCTTC
>TRBV15|TRBD1|NA|TRBJ2-5
CATSIRQGQETQYF
TGTGCCACCAGCATACGACAGGGCCAAGAGACCCAGTACTTC
>TRBV11-2|NA|NA|TRBJ2-2
CASSRRGASGNTGELFF
TGTGCCAGCAGCCGTCGGGGGGCTAGCGGGAACACCGGGGAGCTGTTTTTT
>TRBV19|TRBD1|NA|TRBJ1-4
CASSIAGTASSRLFF
TGTGCCAGTAGTATCGCCGGGACAGCATCGAGCAGACTGTTTTTT
>TRBV7-9|NA|NA|TRBJ1-2
CASSLGEAASNSYYGYTF
TGTGCCAGCAGTCTCGGGGAGGCAGCGTCCAACTCTTACTATGGCTACACCTTC
>TRBV3-1/TRBV3-2|TRBD2|NA|TRBJ2-5
CASSHSGARGETQYF
TGTGCCAGCAGCCATAGCGGGGCCAGGGGAGAGACCCAGTACTTC
>TRBV19|NA|few|TRBJ1-4
CASSPLQGKEEKLFF
TGTGCCAGTAGCCCGTTACAGGGTAAGGAGGAAAAACTGTTTTTT
>TRBV28|NA|NA|TRBJ1-5
CASRVAGVQPQHF
TGTGCCAGCAGGGTCGCAGGGGTCCAGCCCCAGCATTTT
>TRBV9|NA|few|TRBJ1-2
CASSVDGHAGGYTF
TGTGCCAGCAGCGTAGATGGGCATGCTGGCGGCTACACCTTC
>TRBV5-6|TRBD2|NA|TRBJ2-2
CASSLVTSGANTGELFF
TGTGCCAGCAGCTTGGTGACTAGCGGAGCGAACACCGGGGAGCTGTTTTTT
>TRBV6-5|NA|NA|TRBJ1-1
CASRQGGTEAFF
TGTGCCAGCAGGCAGGGAGGCACTGAAGCTTTCTTT
>TRBV10-3|TRBD1|NA|TRBJ1-1
CAIGDRGDTEAFF
TGTGCCATCGGTGACAGGGGGGACACTGAAGCTTTCTTT
>TRBV10-1|NA|NA|TRBJ2-7
CASSESVGAEQYF
TGCGCCAGCAGTGAGTCGGTAGGGGCCGAGCAGTACTTC
>TRBV6-2/TRBV6-3|NA|NA|TRBJ2-2
CASSPHSLNTGELFF
TGTGCCAGCAGCCCGCATTCACTGAACACCGGGGAGCTGTTTTTT
>TRBV3-1/TRBV3-2|TRBD2|once|TRBJ2-7
CASSQALAGGPDYEQYF
TGTGCCAGCAGCCAAGCACTAGCGGGAGGGCCAGATTACGAGCAGTACTTC
>TRBV5-8|NA|NA|TRBJ2-2
CASSFMGASGGATGELFF
TGTGCCAGCAGCTTTATGGGGGCTTCGGGAGGAGCCACCGGGGAGCTGTTTTTT
>TRBV28|NA|NA|TRBJ1-5
CASSLSGLNQPQHF
TGTGCCAGCAGTTTATCAGGTCTAAATCAGCCCCAGCATTTT
>TRBV19|NA|NA|TRBJ2-2
CASSIDTHPSGELFF
TGTGCCAGTAGTATAGACACCCATCCGAGCGGGGAGCTGTTTTTT
>TRBV10-3|TRBD1|NA|TRBJ2-3
CATRDRGHRDTQYF
TGTGCCACTCGGGACAGGGGGCATAGAGATACGCAGTATTTT
>TRBV10-3|TRBD2|few|TRBJ2-1
CATAGTSGQNEQFF
TGTGCCACAGCCGGGACTAGCGGTCAGAATGAGCAGTTCTTC
>TRBV5-1|NA|NA|TRBJ1-5
CASSPGGWNQPQHF
TGCGCCAGCAGCCCGGGGGGCTGGAATCAGCCCCAGCATTTT
>TRBV4-3|TRBD1|few|TRBJ2-7
CASSHLQGASTYEQYF
TGCGCCAGCAGCCATTTACAGGGGGCGTCGACCTACGAGCAGTACTTC
>TRBV5-4|TRBD1|once|TRBJ2-7
CASSLFSRQGEQYF
TGTGCCAGCAGCTTGTTTTCCCGACAGGGCGAGCAGTACTTC
>TRBV28|TRBD1|NA|TRBJ1-2
CASSLSTTGIYGYTF
TGTGCCAGCAGTTTAAGTACGACAGGGATCTATGGCTACACCTTC
>TRBV7-9|NA|NA|TRBJ1-3
CASSLEGGTSGNTIYF
TGTGCCAGCAGCTTAGAAGGGGGAACTTCTGGAAACACCATATATTTT
>TRBV7-8|TRBD1|NA|TRBJ1-4
CASSPRDREYEKLFF
TGTGCCAGCAGCCCGCGGGACAGGGAATATGAAAAACTGTTTTTT
>TRBV7-9|NA|NA|TRBJ2-5
CASSLTTKKTQYF
TGTGCCAGCAGCTTAACTACCAAGAAGACCCAGTACTTC
>TRBV2|NA|NA|TRBJ1-6
CASSDRVTYSPLHF
TGTGCCAGCAGTGACAGGGTTACGTATTCACCCCTCCACTTT
>TRBV28|TRBD1|NA|TRBJ1-2
CASRAFTGGSGYTF
TGTGCCAGCAGAGCCTTTACAGGGGGCAGTGGCTACACCTTC
>TRBV6-6|NA|NA|TRBJ1-2
CASRTISWGEDYGYTF
TGTGCCAGCAGAACTATCAGCTGGGGAGAAGACTATGGCTACACCTTC
>TRBV19|NA|NA|TRBJ1-2
CASGGRNYGYTF
TGTGCCAGTGGCGGTCGTAACTATGGCTACACCTTC